The entry below gives a single TCR beta chain sequence along with its context. No antigen is known for it. The assay was immunoSEQ multiplex PCR, and TCRdb's table has in-frame clones only and misses some. The sample lists about 77,000 clones; 70% to 90% were seen once. This sample was included in a study of T cells in localized non-small cell lung cancer. Study observations and caveats: There were a median roughly 60 of the top 100 tumor clones appearing in adjacent lung. The tumor had only one region sequenced, so heterogeneity remains possible. Tumor trailed uninvolved adjacent lung in T cell clonality, which peaked there.

Germline CDR1 is MNHEY and CDR2 is SVGAGI. V lost 0 bases and J 7 bases, leaving 9 bases between the germline ends. The CDR3 consists of 14 residues. The specimen comprised peripheral blood, sampled before any cancer treatment. This clonotype was sampled from a woman aged 40-75 years with stage I squamous cell lung carcinoma. The chain is built from TRBV6-5 and TRBJ1-4; D is undetermined. The CDR3 here is CASSYSREIEKLFF. The CDR3 DNA is TGTGCCAGCAGTTACTCGCGGGAAATTGAAAAACTGTTTTTT.